Listed below are T cell receptor beta chains from one sample, sequenced in a study of T-cell memory formation after mild COVID-19. MiXCR was run by TCRdb on the 5' RACE reads, yielding one entry per CDR3 protein. The data show about 350,000 distinct CDR3 sequences, approximately 15% seen once. The sample comprised PBMCs or a T cell subset sorted from them (not recorded which). These receptors were collected from a man aged 18 to 35 who had mild COVID-19 (a few samples of this study predate the infection). Cell type and time point are not known. CDR3s include the opening cysteine and the closing phenylalanine or tryptophan. A D gene is named only where the DNA matches it firmly. Where a row states a size, it is once, few, many or the class of an expanded clone; other rows omit it.

D gene: .
J gene: TRBJ1-2
clone size: .
V gene: TRBV12-3/TRBV12-4
CDR3 protein: CASWLRAGGGYTF
CDR3 DNA: TGTGCCAGCTGGCTCCGGGCCGGGGGTGGCTACACCTTC

D gene: TRBD1
J gene: TRBJ1-5
clone size: .
V gene: TRBV28
CDR3 protein: CASRNRDRGYSNQPQHF
CDR3 DNA: TGTGCCAGCAGAAACCGGGACAGGGGCTATAGCAATCAGCCCCAGCATTTT

D gene: .
J gene: TRBJ2-5
clone size: .
V gene: TRBV7-6
CDR3 protein: CASSLEGLKTQYF
CDR3 DNA: TGTGCCAGCAGCTTGGAGGGGTTGAAGACCCAGTACTTC

D gene: TRBD1
J gene: TRBJ1-1
clone size: .
V gene: TRBV11-2
CDR3 protein: CASRSGPGQGLLSAFF
CDR3 DNA: TGTGCCAGCAGATCAGGTCCGGGACAGGGCCTCCTGTCGGCTTTCTTT

D gene: .
J gene: TRBJ2-3
clone size: many
V gene: TRBV5-1
CDR3 protein: CASSLMGGGDTQYF
CDR3 DNA: TGCGCCAGCAGCTTGATGGGGGGTGGAGATACGCAGTATTTT

D gene: TRBD1
J gene: TRBJ1-6
clone size: many
V gene: TRBV27
CDR3 protein: CASSSQGANSPLHF
CDR3 DNA: TGTGCCAGCAGTTCACAGGGGGCTAACTCACCCCTCCACTTT

D gene: .
J gene: TRBJ2-1
clone size: .
V gene: TRBV20-1
CDR3 protein: CSARTRIDEQFF
CDR3 DNA: TGCAGTGCTAGAACTCGTATCGATGAGCAGTTCTTC

D gene: .
J gene: TRBJ2-7
clone size: few
V gene: TRBV19
CDR3 protein: CASSIGGGTYEQYF
CDR3 DNA: TGTGCCAGTAGTATAGGTGGAGGAACCTACGAGCAGTACTTC

D gene: .
J gene: TRBJ2-7
clone size: .
V gene: TRBV10-3
CDR3 protein: CAITPSWDTSYEQYF
CDR3 DNA: TGTGCCATCACCCCATCCTGGGACACCTCCTACGAGCAGTACTTC

D gene: TRBD2
J gene: TRBJ2-1
clone size: .
V gene: TRBV6-5
CDR3 protein: CASSRGTSGNNEQFF
CDR3 DNA: TGTGCCAGCAGCCGGGGGACTAGCGGAAACAATGAGCAGTTCTTC

D gene: TRBD1
J gene: TRBJ2-3
clone size: many
V gene: TRBV11-2
CDR3 protein: CASSIMDRTGDTQYF
CDR3 DNA: TGTGCCAGCAGCATAATGGACAGGACCGGAGATACGCAGTATTTT

D gene: TRBD1
J gene: TRBJ2-7
clone size: few
V gene: TRBV30
CDR3 protein: CAWSVLGDRGEQYF
CDR3 DNA: TGTGCCTGGAGTGTATTGGGGGACAGGGGCGAGCAGTACTTC

D gene: TRBD1
J gene: TRBJ2-3
clone size: few
V gene: TRBV6-2/TRBV6-3
CDR3 protein: CASSYGTADTQYF
CDR3 DNA: TGTGCCAGCAGTTACGGGACAGCAGATACGCAGTATTTT

D gene: TRBD2
J gene: TRBJ2-3
clone size: .
V gene: TRBV20-1
CDR3 protein: CSAPQDSGGDTQYF
CDR3 DNA: TGCAGTGCCCCTCAGGATAGCGGGGGGGATACGCAGTATTTT

D gene: .
J gene: TRBJ1-1
clone size: once
V gene: TRBV11-2
CDR3 protein: CASSLSQWNTEAFF
CDR3 DNA: TGTGCCAGCAGCTTATCCCAGTGGAACACTGAAGCTTTCTTT

D gene: .
J gene: TRBJ2-7
clone size: .
V gene: TRBV29-1
CDR3 protein: CSVGFGAGFNEQYF
CDR3 DNA: TGCAGCGTTGGATTTGGGGCAGGGTTTAACGAGCAGTACTTC

D gene: .
J gene: TRBJ2-3
clone size: .
V gene: TRBV10-3
CDR3 protein: CAIRPGPFGSTDTQYF
CDR3 DNA: TGTGCCATCAGACCCGGGCCTTTCGGCAGCACAGATACGCAGTATTTT

D gene: TRBD2
J gene: TRBJ2-7
clone size: few
V gene: TRBV12-3/TRBV12-4
CDR3 protein: CASSGGGGRYEQYF
CDR3 DNA: TGTGCCAGCAGTGGGGGCGGGGGGCGTTACGAGCAGTACTTC

D gene: .
J gene: TRBJ2-6
clone size: .
V gene: TRBV7-2
CDR3 protein: CASSLDGSSEANVLTF
CDR3 DNA: TGTGCCAGCAGCTTAGACGGAAGCTCTGAGGCCAACGTCCTGACTTTC

D gene: .
J gene: TRBJ1-1
clone size: few
V gene: TRBV4-1
CDR3 protein: CASSRQVNTEAFF
CDR3 DNA: TGCGCCAGCAGCCGCCAGGTGAACACTGAAGCTTTCTTT

D gene: .
J gene: TRBJ2-3
clone size: .
V gene: TRBV19
CDR3 protein: CASSNTDLPTDTQYF
CDR3 DNA: TGTGCCAGTAGTAACACGGACTTGCCCACAGATACGCAGTATTTT